The table lists the clone carrying this T cell receptor (beta chain) with a count of one. Its target is not known. This sample was included in a study of shared clonotypes between healthy human individuals. The overall study: Each donor's CD8 memory used one plate, CD8 naive two, each CD4 subset three. Study-wide results and caveats: Sharing across four donors was highest in naive CD4 (roughly 5%) and lowest in memory CD8 (approximately 0.4%). Estimated richness values were generally larger in naive subsets than in memory subsets.

CD8 memory combined CD45RO+ cells with CCR7-negative CD45RA+ TemRA cells. The assay was immunoSEQ multiplex PCR, and TCRdb's table has in-frame clones only and misses some. Counted here are some 690,000 clones, roughly 88% occurring once; the ten biggest clones make up about 34%. The CDR3 loop spans 15 amino acids. V dropped 6 bases and J dropped 6 bases, with 21 bases sitting between them. Germline V lookup: CDR1 MNHEY, CDR2 SMNVEV (reference sequence). This receptor was taken from a man between 18 and 35 years old in good health. Some clones in this sample may be carry-over from other donors' samples. This rearrangement joins TRBV27 to TRBJ2-7; D is ambiguous. Sequencing was performed on memory CD8+ T cells from PBMCs. The subset denotes: CD45RO+ cells pooled with CCR7-negative TemRA cells. Here the CDR3 reads CASSPGRPASGEQYF. The CDR3, as DNA: TGTGCCAGCAGCCCTGGACGGCCGGCTTCCGGCGAGCAGTACTTC.